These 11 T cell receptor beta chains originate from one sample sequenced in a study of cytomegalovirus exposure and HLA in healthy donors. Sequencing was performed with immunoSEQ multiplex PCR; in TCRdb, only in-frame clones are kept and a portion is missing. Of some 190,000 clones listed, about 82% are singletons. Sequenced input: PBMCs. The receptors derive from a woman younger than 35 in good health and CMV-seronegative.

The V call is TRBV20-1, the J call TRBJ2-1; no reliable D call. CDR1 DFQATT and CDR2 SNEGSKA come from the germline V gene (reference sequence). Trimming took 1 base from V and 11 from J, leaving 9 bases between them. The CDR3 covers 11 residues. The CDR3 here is CSARGGGKQFF. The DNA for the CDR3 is TGCAGTGCTAGAGGAGGCGGAAAGCAGTTCTTC.

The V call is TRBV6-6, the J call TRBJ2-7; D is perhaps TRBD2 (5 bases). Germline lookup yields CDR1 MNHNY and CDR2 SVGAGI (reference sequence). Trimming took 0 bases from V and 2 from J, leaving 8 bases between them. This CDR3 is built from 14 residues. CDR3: CASSYSEVPYEQYF. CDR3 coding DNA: TGTGCCAGCAGTTACTCGGAGGTCCCCTACGAGCAGTACTTC.

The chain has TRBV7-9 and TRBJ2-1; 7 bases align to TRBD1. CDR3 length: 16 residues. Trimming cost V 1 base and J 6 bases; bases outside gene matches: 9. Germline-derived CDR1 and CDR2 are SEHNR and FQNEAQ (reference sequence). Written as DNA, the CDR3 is TGTGCCAGCAGCTTAGGACAGGGCTTAAGTGGCAATGAGCAGTTCTTC. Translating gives CASSLGQGLSGNEQFF.

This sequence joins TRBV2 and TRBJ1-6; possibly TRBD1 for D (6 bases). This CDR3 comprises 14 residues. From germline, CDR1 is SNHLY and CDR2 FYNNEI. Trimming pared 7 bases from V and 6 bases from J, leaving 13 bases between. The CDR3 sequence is CASTVQGINSPLHF. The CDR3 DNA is TGTGCCAGCACGGTTCAGGGGATTAATTCACCCCTCCACTTT.

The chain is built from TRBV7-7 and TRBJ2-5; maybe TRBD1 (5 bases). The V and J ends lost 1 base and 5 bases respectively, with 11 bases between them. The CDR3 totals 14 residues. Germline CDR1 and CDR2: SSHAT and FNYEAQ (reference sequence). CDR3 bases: TGTGCCAGCAGCTTAGATCCAGGGTGGGAGACCCAGTACTTC. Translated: CASSLDPGWETQYF.

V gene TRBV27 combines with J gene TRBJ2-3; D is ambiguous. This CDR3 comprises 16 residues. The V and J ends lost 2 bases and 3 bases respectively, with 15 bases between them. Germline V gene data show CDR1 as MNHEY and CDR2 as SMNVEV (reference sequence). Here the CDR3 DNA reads TGTGCCAGCAGTTTAAGTCCAGTGAGGATGACAGATACGCAGTATTTT. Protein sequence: CASSLSPVRMTDTQYF.

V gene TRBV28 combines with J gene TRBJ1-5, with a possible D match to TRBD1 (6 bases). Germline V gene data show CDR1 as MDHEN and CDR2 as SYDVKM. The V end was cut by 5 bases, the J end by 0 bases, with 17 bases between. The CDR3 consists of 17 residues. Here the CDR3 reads CASSAPGHLDSNQPQHF. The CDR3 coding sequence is TGTGCCAGCAGTGCCCCGGGACACCTCGATAGCAATCAGCCCCAGCATTTT.

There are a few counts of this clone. CDR3 amino acids: CASSPGQIDQPQHF. The CDR3 DNA reads TGTGCCAGCTCACCGGGGCAGATCGACCAGCCCCAGCATTTT. This chain joins TRBV18 and TRBJ1-5; D might be TRBD1 (5 bases). Trimming pared 3 bases from V and 7 bases from J, leaving 13 bases between. The CDR3 is 14 amino acids. CDR1 is KGHSH and CDR2 is LQKENI in the germline V gene.

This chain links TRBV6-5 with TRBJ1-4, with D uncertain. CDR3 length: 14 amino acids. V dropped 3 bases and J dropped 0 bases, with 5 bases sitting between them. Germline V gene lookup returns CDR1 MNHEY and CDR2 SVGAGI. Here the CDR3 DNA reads TGTGCCAGCAGTTATCAGGCAACTAATGAAAAACTGTTTTTT. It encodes CASSYQATNEKLFF.

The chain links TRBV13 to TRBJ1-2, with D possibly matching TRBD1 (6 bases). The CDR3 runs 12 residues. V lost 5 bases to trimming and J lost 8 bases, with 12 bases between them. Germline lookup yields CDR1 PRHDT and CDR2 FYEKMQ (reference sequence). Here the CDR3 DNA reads TGTGCCAGCAGCCGAGGGACAAGGGGCTACACCTTC. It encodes CASSRGTRGYTF.

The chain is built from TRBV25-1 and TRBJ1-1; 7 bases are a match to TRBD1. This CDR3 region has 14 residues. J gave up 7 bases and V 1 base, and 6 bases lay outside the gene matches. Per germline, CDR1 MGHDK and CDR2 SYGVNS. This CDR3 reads CASSEWDSSHEAFF. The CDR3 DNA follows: TGTGCCAGCAGTGAATGGGACAGCAGCCATGAAGCTTTCTTT.